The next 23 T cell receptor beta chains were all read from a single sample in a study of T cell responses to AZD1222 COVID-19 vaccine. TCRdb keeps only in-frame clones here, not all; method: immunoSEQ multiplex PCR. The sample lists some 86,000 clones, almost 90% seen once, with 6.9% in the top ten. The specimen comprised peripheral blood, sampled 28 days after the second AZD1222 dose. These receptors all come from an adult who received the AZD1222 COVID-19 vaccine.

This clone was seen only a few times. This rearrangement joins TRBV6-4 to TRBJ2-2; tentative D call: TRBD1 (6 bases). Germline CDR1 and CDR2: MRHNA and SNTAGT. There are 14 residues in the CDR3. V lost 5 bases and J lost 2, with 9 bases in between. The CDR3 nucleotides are TGTGCCAGCAGTAGGACAGACAACACCGGGGAGCTGTTTTTT. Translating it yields CASSRTDNTGELFF.

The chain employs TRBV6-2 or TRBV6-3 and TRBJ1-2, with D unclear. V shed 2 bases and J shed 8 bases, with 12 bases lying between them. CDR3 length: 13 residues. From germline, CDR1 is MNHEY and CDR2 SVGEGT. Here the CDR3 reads CASSYGPPAGYTF. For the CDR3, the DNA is TGTGCCAGCAGTTACGGGCCTCCCGCGGGCTACACCTTC.

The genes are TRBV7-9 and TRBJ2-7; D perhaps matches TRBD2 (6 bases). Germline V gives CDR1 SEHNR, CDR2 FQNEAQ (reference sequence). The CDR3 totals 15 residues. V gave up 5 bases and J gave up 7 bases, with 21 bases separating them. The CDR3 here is CASSQPTRPSGEQYF. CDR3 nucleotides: TGTGCCAGCAGCCAACCGACTAGACCCTCTGGTGAGCAGTACTTC.

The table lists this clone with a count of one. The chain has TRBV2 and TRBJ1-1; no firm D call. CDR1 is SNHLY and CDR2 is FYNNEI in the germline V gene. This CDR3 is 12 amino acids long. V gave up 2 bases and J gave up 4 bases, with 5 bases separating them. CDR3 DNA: TGTGCCAGCAGTGAAAGGGTCACTGAAGCTTTCTTT. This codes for CASSERVTEAFF.

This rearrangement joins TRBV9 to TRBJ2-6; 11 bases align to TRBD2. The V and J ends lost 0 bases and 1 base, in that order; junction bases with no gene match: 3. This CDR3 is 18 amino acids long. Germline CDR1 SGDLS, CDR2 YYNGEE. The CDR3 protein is CASSVVGTSGSGANVLTF. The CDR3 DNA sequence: TGTGCCAGCAGCGTAGTAGGGACTAGCGGATCTGGGGCCAACGTCCTGACTTTC.

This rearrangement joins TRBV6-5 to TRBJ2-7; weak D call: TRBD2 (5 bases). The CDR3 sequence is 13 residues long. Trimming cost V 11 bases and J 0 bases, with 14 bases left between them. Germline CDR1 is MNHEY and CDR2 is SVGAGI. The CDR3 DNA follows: TGTGCCGGAGCTCTAGCTTTCTCCTACGAGCAGTACTTC. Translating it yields CAGALAFSYEQYF.

The DNA for the CDR3 is TGCGCCAGCAGCCAGAGAGACAGGGGCTTCGCTGAAGCTTTCTTT. Its translation: CASSQRDRGFAEAFF. The gene calls are TRBV4-3 and TRBJ1-1; 8 nucleotides line up with TRBD1. The junction had 9 bases not matched to a gene; V was cut back by 3 bases and J by 6 bases. In germline, CDR1 is LGHNA, CDR2 YSLEER. The CDR3 runs to 15 residues.

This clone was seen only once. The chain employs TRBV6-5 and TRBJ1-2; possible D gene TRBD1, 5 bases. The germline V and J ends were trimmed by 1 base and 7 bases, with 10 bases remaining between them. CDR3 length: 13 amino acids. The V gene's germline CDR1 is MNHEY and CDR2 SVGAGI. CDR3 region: CASSYFRGSGYTF. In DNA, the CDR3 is TGTGCCAGCAGTTACTTCCGGGGGTCTGGCTACACCTTC.

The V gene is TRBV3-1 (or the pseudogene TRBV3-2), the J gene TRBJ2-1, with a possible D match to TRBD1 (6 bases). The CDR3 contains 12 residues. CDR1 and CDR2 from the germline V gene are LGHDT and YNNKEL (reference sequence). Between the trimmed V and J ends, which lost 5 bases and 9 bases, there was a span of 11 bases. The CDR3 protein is CASSRGQGEQFF. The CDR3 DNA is TGTGCCAGCAGCAGGGGACAAGGTGAGCAGTTCTTC.

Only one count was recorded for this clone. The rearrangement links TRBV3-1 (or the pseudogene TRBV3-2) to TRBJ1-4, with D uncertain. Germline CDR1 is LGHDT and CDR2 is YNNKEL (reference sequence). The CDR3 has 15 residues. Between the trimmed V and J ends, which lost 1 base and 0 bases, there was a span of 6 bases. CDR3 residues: CASSQGQPTNEKLFF. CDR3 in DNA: TGTGCCAGCAGCCAAGGCCAGCCAACTAATGAAAAACTGTTTTTT.

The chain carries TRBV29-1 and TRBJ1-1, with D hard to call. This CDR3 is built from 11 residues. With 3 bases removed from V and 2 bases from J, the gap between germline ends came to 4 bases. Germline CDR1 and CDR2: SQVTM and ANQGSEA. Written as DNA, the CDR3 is TGCAGCGTTGACAGTAACACTGAAGCTTTCTTT. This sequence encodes CSVDSNTEAFF. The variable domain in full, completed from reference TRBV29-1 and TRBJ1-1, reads SAVISQKPSRDICQRGTSLTIQCQVDSQVTMMFWYRQQPGQSLTLIATANQGSEATYESGFVIDKFPISRPNLTFSTLTVSNMSPEDSSIYLCSVDSNTEAFFGQGTRLTVV.

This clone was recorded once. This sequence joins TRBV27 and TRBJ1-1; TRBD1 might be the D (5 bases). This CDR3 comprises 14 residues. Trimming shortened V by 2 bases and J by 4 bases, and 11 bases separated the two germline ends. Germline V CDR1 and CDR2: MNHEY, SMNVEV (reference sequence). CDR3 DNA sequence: TGTGCCAGCAGTTTAACAGGCAGGGCCACTGAAGCTTTCTTT. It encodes CASSLTGRATEAFF.

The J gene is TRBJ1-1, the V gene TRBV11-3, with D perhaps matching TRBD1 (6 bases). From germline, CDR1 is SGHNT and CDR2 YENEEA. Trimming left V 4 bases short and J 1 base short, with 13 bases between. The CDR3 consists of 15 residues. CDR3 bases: TGTGCCAGCAGCTCCAGCTGGGACAAGAACACTGAAGCTTTCTTT. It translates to CASSSSWDKNTEAFF.

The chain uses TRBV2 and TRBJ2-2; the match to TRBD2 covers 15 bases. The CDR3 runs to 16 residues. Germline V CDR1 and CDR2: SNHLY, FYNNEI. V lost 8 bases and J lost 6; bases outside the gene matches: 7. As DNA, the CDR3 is TGTGCCAGCGCCAGGACTAGCGGGAGGGCGGCCGGGGAGCTGTTTTTT. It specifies CASARTSGRAAGELFF.

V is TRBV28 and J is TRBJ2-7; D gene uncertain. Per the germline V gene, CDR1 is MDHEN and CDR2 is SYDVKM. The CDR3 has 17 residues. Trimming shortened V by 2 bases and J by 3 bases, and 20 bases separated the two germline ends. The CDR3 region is CASSLADRAHPNYEQYF. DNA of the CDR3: TGTGCCAGCAGTTTAGCCGACCGGGCCCACCCAAACTACGAGCAGTACTTC.

For the CDR3, the DNA is TGTGCCAGCAGCCTCTGGACAGGCGGCACCGGGGAGCTGTTTTTT. Translating it yields CASSLWTGGTGELFF. J is TRBJ2-2 and V is TRBV11-2; TRBD1 matches 7 bases. From germline, CDR1 is SGHAT and CDR2 FQNNGV. This CDR3 is built from 15 residues. After removal of 5 bases from V and 4 bases from J, the junction contained 7 bases not matched to a gene. Filled out from reference TRBV11-2 and TRBJ2-2, the complete variable domain reads EAGVAQSPRYKIIEKRQSVAFWCNPISGHATLYWYQQILGQGPKLLIQFQNNGVVDDSQLPKDRFSAERLKGVDSTLKIQPAKLEDSAVYLCASSLWTGGTGELFFGEGSRLTVL.

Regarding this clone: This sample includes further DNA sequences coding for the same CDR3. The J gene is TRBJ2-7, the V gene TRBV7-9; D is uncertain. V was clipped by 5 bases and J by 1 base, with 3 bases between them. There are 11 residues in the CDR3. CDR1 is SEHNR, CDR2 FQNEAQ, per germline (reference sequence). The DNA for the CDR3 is TGTGCCAGCAGCCCGTCCTACGAGCAGTACTTC. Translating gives CASSPSYEQYF.

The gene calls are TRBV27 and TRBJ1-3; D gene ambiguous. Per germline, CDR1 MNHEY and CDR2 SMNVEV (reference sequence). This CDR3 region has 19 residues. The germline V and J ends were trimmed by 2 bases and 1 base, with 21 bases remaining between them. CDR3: CASSLTLPISTGSGNTIYF. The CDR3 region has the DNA TGTGCCAGCAGTTTAACCCTCCCCATTTCGACGGGGTCTGGAAACACCATATATTTT.

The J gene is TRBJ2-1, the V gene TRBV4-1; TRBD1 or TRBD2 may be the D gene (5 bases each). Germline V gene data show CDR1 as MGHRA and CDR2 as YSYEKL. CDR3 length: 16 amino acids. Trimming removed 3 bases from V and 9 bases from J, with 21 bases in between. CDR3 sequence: CASSHRDVEVAREQFF. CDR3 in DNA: TGCGCCAGCAGCCACCGGGACGTAGAAGTGGCGCGTGAGCAGTTCTTC.

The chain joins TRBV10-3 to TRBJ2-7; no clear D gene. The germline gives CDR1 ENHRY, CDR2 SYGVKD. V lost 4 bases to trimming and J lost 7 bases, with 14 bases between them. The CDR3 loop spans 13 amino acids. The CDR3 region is CAISVLPAEEQYF. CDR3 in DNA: TGTGCCATCAGTGTCCTACCCGCTGAAGAGCAGTACTTC.

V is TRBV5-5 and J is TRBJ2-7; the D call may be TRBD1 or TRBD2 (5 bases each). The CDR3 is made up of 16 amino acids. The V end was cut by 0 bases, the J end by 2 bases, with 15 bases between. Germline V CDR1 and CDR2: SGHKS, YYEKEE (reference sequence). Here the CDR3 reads CASSLDGARGTYEQYF. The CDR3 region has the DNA TGTGCCAGCAGCTTGGACGGGGCCAGAGGGACCTACGAGCAGTACTTC.

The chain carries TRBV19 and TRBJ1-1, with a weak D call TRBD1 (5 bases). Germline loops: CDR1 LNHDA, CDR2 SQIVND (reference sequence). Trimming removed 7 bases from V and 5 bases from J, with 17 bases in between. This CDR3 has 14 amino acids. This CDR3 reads CASTWGGPRTEAFF. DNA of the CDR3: TGTGCCAGTACCTGGGGGGGTCCGCGGACTGAAGCTTTCTTT. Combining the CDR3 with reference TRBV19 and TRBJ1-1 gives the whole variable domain DGGITQSPKYLFRKEGQNVTLSCEQNLNHDAMYWYRQDPGQGLRLIYYSQIVNDFQKGDIAEGYSVSREKKESFPLTVTSAQKNPTAFYLCASTWGGPRTEAFFGQGTRLTVV.

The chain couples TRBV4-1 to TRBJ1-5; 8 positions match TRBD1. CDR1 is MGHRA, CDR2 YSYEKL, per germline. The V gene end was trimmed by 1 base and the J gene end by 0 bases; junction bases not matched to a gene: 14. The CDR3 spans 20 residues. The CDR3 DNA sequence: TGCGCCAGCAGCCAAGGGCAGGGGGCAGCGATTACACCTAGCAATCAGCCCCAGCATTTT. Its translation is CASSQGQGAAITPSNQPQHF.